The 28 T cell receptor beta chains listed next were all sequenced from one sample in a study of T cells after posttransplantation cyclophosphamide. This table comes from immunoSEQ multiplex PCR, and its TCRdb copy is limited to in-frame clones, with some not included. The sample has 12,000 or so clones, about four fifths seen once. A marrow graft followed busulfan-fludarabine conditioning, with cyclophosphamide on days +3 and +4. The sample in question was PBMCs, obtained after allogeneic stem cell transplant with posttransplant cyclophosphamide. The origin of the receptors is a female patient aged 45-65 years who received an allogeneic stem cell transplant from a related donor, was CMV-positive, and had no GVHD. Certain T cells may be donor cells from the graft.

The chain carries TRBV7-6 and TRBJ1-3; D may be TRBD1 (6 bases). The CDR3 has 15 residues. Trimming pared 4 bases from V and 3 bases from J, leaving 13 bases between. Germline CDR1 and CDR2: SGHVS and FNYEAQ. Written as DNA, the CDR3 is TGTGCCAGCAGCTCAACAGGGTTTAGTGGAAACACCATATATTTT. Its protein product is CASSSTGFSGNTIYF.

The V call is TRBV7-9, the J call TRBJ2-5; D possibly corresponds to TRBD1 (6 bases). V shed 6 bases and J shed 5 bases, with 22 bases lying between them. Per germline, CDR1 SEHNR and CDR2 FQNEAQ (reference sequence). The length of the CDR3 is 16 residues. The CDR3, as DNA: TGTGCCAGCAGATCCCTGGGGACACTTCACAGTGAGACCCAGTACTTC. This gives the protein CASRSLGTLHSETQYF.

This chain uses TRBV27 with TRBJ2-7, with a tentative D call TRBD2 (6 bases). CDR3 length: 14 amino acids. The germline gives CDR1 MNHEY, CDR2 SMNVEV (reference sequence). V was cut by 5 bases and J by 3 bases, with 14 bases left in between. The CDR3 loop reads CASSPNREIYEQYF. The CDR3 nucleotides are TGTGCCAGCAGTCCGAATCGGGAGATCTACGAGCAGTACTTC.

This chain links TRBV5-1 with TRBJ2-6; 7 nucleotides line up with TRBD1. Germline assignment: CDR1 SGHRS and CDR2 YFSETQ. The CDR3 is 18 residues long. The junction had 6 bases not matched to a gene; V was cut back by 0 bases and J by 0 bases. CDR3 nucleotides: TGCGCCAGCAGCTTGGATGGCAACAGGGGCTCTGGGGCCAACGTCCTGACTTTC. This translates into CASSLDGNRGSGANVLTF.

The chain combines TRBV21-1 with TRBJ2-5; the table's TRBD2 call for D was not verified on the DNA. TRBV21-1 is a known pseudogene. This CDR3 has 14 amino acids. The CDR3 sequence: CASTRGEVQETQYF. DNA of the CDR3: TGTGCCAGCACTCGGGGGGAAGTCCAAGAGACCCAGTACTTC.

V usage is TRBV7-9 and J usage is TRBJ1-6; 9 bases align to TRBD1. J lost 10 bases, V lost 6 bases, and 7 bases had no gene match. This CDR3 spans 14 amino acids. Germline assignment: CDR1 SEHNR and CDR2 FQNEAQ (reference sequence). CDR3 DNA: TGTGCCAGCAGACAAACAGGGGGCGGCTCACCCCTCCACTTT. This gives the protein CASRQTGGGSPLHF.

CDR3 nucleotide sequence: TGTGCCAGCAGTTACTCAGAGAATTCACCCCTCCACTTT. Its protein product is CASSYSENSPLHF. The chain has TRBV6-6 and TRBJ1-6; D remains unclear. Between the trimmed V and J ends, which lost 0 bases and 7 bases, there was a span of 4 bases. Germline CDR1 and CDR2: MNHNY and SVGAGI (reference sequence). The CDR3 is 13 amino acids.

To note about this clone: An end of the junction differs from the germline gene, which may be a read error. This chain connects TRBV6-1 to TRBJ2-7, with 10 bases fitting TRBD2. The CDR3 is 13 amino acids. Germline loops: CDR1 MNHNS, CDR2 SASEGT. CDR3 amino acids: CASVSGGVYEQCF. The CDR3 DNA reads TGTGCCAGCGTCAGCGGGGGGGTCTACGAGCAGTGCTTC.

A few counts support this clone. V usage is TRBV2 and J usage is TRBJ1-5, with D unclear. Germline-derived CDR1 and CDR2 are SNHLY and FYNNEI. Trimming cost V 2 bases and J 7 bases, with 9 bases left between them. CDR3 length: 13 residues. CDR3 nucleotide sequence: TGTGCCAGCAGTGAACGGGGTCGCCAGCCCCAGCATTTT. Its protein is CASSERGRQPQHF.

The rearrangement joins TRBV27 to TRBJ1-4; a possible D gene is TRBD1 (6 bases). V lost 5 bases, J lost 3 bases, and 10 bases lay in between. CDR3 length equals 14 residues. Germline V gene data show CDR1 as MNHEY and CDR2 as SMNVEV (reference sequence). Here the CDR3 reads CASSTGLANEKLFF. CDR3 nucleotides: TGTGCCAGCAGTACAGGGTTGGCTAATGAAAAACTGTTTTTT. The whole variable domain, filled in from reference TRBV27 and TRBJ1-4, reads EAQVTQNPRYLITVTGKKLTVTCSQNMNHEYMSWYRQDPGLGLRQIYYSMNVEVTDKGDVPEGYKVSRKEKRNFPLILESPSPNQTSLYFCASSTGLANEKLFFGSGTQLSVL.

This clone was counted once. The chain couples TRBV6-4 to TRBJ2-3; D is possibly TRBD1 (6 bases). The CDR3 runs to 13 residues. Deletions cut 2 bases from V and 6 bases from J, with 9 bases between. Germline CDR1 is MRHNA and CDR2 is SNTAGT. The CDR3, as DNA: TGTGCCAGCAGTGACACAGGGTTGGATACGCAGTATTTT. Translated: CASSDTGLDTQYF.

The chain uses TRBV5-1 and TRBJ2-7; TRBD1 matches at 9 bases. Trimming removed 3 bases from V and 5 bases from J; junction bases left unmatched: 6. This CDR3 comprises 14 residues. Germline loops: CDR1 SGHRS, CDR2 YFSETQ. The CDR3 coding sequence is TGCGCCAGCAGCTCGGGACAGGGATCTGACGAGCAGTACTTC. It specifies CASSSGQGSDEQYF.

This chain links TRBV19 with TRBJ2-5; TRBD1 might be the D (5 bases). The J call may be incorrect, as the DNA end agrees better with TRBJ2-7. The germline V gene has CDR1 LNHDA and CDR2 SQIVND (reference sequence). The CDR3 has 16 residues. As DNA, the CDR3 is TGTGCCAGTAGTAATTGGCAGGGCCCTTATCCCTACGAGCAGTACTTC. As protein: CASSNWQGPYPYEQYF.

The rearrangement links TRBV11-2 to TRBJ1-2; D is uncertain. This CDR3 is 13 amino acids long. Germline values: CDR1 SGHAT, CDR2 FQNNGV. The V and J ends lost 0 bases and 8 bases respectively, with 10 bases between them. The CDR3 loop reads CASSLDEGGGYTF. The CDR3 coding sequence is TGTGCCAGCAGCTTAGATGAGGGCGGCGGCTACACCTTC.

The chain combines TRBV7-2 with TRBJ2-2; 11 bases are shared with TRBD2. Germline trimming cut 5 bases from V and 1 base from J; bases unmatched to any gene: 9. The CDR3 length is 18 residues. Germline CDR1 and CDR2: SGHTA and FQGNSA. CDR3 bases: TGTGCCAGCAGCGGGGGACTAGCGGTCCGATTGAACACCGGGGAGCTGTTTTTT. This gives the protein CASSGGLAVRLNTGELFF.

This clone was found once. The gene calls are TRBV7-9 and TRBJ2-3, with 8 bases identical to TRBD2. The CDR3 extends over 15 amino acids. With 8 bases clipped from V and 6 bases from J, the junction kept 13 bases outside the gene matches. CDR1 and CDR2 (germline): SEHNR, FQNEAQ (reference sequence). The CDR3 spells CASEGTRGYGDTQYF. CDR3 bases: TGTGCCAGCGAAGGGACTAGAGGTTACGGTGATACGCAGTATTTT. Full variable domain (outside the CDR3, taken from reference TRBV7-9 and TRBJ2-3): DTGVSQNPRHKITKRGQNVTFRCDPISEHNRLYWYRQTLGQGPEFLTYFQNEAQLEKSRLLSDRFSAERPKGSFSTLEIQRTEQGDSAMYLCASEGTRGYGDTQYFGPGTRLTVL.

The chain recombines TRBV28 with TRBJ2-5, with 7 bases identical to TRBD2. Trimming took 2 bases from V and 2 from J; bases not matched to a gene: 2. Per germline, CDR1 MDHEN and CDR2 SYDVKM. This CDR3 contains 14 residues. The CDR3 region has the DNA TGTGCCAGCAGTTTAACTAGCGTACAAGAGACCCAGTACTTC. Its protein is CASSLTSVQETQYF.

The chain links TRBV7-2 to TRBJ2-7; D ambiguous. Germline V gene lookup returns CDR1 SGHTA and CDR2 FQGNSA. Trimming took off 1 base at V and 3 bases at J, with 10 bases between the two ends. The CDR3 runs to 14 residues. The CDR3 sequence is CASSLESRLYEQYF. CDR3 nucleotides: TGTGCCAGCAGCTTAGAAAGCAGGCTCTACGAGCAGTACTTC.

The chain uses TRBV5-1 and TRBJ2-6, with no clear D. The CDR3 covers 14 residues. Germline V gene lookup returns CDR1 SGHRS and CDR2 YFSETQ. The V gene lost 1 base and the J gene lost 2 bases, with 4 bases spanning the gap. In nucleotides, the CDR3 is TGCGCCAGCAGCTTGTATACTGGGGCCAACGTCCTGACTTTC. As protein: CASSLYTGANVLTF.

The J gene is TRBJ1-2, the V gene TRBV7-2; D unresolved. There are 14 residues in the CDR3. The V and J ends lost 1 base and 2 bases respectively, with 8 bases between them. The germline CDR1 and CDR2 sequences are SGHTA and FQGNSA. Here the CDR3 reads CASSLGVTNYGYTF. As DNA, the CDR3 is TGTGCCAGCAGCTTAGGAGTCACCAACTATGGCTACACCTTC.

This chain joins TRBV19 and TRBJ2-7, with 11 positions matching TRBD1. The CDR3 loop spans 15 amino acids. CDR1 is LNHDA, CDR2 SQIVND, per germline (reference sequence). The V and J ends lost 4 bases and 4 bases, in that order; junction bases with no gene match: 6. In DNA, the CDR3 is TGTGCCAGTAGTAAAGGACAGGGGGCTCTTTACGAGCAGTACTTC. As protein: CASSKGQGALYEQYF.

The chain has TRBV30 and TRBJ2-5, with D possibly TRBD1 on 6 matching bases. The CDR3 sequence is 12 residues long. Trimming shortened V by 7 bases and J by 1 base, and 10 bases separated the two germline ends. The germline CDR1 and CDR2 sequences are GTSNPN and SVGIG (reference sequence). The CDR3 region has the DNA TGTGCCTTATCGGACAGCCAAGAGACCCAGTACTTC. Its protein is CALSDSQETQYF. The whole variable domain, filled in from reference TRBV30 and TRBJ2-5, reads SQTIHQWPATLVQPVGSPLSLECTVEGTSNPNLYWYRQAAGRGLQLLFYSVGIGQISSEVPQNLSASRPQDRQFILSSKKLLLSDSGFYLCALSDSQETQYFGPGTRLLVL.

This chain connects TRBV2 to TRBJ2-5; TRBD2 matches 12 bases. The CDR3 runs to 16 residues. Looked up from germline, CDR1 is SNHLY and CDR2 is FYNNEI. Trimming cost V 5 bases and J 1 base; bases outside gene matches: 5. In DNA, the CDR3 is TGTGCCAGCAGTCCAGGACTAGCGGGACGCCAAGAGACCCAGTACTTC. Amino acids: CASSPGLAGRQETQYF. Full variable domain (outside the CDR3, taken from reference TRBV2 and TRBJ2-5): EPEVTQTPSHQVTQMGQEVILRCVPISNHLYFYWYRQILGQKVEFLVSFYNNEISEKSEIFDDQFSVERPDGSNFTLKIRSTKLEDSAMYFCASSPGLAGRQETQYFGPGTRLLVL.

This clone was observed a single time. CDR3 loop: CASSFRGNPYEQYF. The CDR3 DNA reads as TGTGCCAGCAGCTTCAGGGGCAACCCCTACGAGCAGTACTTC. V and J are TRBV7-9 and TRBJ2-7; the D gene is possibly TRBD1 (6 bases). Germline V gene sequence: CDR1 SEHNR, CDR2 FQNEAQ (reference sequence). V lost 3 bases and J lost 2, with 11 bases in between. The CDR3 loop spans 14 amino acids.

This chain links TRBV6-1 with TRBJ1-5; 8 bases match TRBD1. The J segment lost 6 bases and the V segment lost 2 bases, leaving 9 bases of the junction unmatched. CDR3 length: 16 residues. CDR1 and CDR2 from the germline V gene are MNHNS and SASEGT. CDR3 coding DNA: TGTGCCAGCAGTGAACAAGGTACAGGGGGAAGTCAGCCCCAGCATTTT. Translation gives CASSEQGTGGSQPQHF.

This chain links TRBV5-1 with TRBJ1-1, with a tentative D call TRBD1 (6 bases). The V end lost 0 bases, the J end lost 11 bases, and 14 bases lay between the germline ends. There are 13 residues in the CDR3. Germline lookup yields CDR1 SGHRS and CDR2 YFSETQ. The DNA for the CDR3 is TGCGCCAGCAGCTTGGTGCGATCCCAGGGGGCTTTCTTT. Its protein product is CASSLVRSQGAFF.

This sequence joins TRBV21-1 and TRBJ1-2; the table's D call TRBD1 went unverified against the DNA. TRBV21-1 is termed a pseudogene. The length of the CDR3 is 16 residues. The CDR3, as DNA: TGTGCCAGCAGCACCTTAGACAGTACGCCGAACTATGGCTACACCTTC. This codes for CASSTLDSTPNYGYTF.

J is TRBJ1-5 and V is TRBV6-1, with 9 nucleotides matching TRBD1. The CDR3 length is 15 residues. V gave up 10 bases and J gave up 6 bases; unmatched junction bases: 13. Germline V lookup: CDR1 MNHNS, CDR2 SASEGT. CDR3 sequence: CATFSSRDRVQPQHF. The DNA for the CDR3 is TGTGCCACCTTCTCGTCCCGGGACAGGGTTCAGCCCCAGCATTTT.